This T cell receptor beta chain was obtained from a study of blood T cell repertoires in COVID-19. Overall study: Sample material is recorded as cDNA or gDNA derived from T cells, B-cell-depleted T cells, or PBMCs.

Measured with immunoSEQ multiplex PCR; TCRdb has only the in-frame clones, and not every one. The sample records around 340,000 clones, more than 70% being singletons. Per the germline V gene, CDR1 is SGHAT and CDR2 is FQNNGV. CDR3 length: 16 residues. Trimming took 5 bases from V and 1 from J; bases not matched to a gene: 7. Exposed participants encountered a COVID-19 case during the 2 weeks preceding study entry. This clonotype originated in a woman in her twenties or thirties who had been exposed to COVID-19. J is TRBJ2-1 and V is TRBV11-2; 8 bases agree with TRBD2. Sequencing was done on a sample of PBMCs or T cells enriched from blood (not recorded which). This CDR3 is CASSPRLATSYNEQFF. CDR3 coding DNA: TGTGCCAGCAGCCCCAGACTAGCGACTTCCTACAATGAGCAGTTCTTC.